This TCR beta chain is drawn from a study of beta chain features in type 1 diabetes. Study-level findings and limits: High TCR expression in some cells could lead to their over-representation in cDNA sequencing. All four CD4+ subsets of Type 1 diabetes patients contained TCRB CDR3s that were moderately but significantly shorter.

In this sample, this clone turned up a few times. Its antigen is still unknown. Sequencing targeted expressed TCRB transcripts, as all isolated RNA had been reverse transcribed. Profiled with immunoSEQ multiplex PCR; TCRdb holds only in-frame clones, not every one. The data hold about 120,000 clones, with about a sixth observed a single time. The CDR3 has 15 residues. With V trimmed by 2 bases and J by 5 bases, 6 bases remained unmatched. The germline V gene encodes CDR1 LGHNA and CDR2 YSLEER. Sequencing was performed on central memory CD4+ T cells from blood. This TCR derives from a man aged 25-45 years with type 1 diabetes. V gene TRBV4-3 combines with J gene TRBJ1-2, with 9 nucleotides matching TRBD1. The DNA for the CDR3 is TGCGCCAGCAGCCAAAGGACAGGGGACCTTTATGGCTACACCTTC. Amino acid sequence: CASSQRTGDLYGYTF.